This T cell receptor beta chain appears in the sequencing data of a study of blood T cell repertoires in COVID-19. The CDR3 length is 15 residues. J lost 3 bases, V lost 3 bases, and 4 bases had no gene match. Germline-derived CDR1 and CDR2 are SGHDT and YYEEEE. Sequencing was performed with immunoSEQ multiplex PCR; in TCRdb, only in-frame clones are kept and a portion is missing. The sample contains over 150,000 clones, about 85% of which appear only once. The gene calls are TRBV5-6 and TRBJ2-2; 8 bases match TRBD1. The receptor was isolated from a man between 35 and 55 years old with acute or convalescent COVID-19. The sample consisted of peripheral blood. This CDR3 reads CASSSDRVHTGELFF. Written as DNA, the CDR3 is TGTGCCAGCAGCTCGGACAGGGTGCACACCGGGGAGCTGTTTTTT.